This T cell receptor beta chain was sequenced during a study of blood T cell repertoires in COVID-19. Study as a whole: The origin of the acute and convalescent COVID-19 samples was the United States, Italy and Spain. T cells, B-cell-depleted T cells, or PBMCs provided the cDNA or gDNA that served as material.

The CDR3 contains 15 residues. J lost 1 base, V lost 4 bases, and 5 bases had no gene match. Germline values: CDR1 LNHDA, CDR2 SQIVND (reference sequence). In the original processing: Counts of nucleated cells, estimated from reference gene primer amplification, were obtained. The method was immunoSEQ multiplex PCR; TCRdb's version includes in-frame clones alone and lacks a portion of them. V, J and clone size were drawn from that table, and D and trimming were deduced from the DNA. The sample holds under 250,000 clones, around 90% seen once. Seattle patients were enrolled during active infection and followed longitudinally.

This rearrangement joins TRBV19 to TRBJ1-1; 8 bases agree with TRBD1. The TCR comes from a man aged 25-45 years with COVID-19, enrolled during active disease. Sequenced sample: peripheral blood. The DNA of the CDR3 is TGTGCCAGTAGTAGGGACAGGTTGTCGAACACTGAAGCTTTCTTT. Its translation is CASSRDRLSNTEAFF.